A single sample gave rise to the 22 T cell receptor beta chains below, sequenced in a study of T cells in Graves' hyperthyroidism and ophthalmopathy. The CDR3 regions of TCR beta were amplified from RNA transcripts. Initially, a first-round RT-PCR of the TCR CDR3 employed the HTBI primer set. TCRdb re-called the multiplex PCR reads through MiXCR, storing one row per CDR3 protein. The repertoire holds 550,000 to 650,000 distinct CDR3 sequences, with around 14% as singletons. The sequenced sample was blood. The receptors come from a woman aged 25-40 years with Graves' hyperthyroidism that later progressed to Graves' ophthalmopathy.

In its sample, this clonotype was seen many times. This chain links TRBV11-3 with TRBJ2-1; D is unclear. V lost 6 bases and J lost 7, with 13 bases in between. Per the germline V gene, CDR1 is SGHNT and CDR2 is YENEEA. The CDR3 is made up of 13 amino acids. For the CDR3, the DNA is TGTGCCAGCAGGGACCTTACTAATAATGAGCAGTTCTTC. It yields the protein CASRDLTNNEQFF.

This clonotype was seen many times. The chain has TRBV7-8 and TRBJ2-1; D possibly corresponds to TRBD1 (6 bases). Germline values: CDR1 SGHVS, CDR2 FQNEAQ. The ends were cut back, 2 bases at V and 6 bases at J, with 14 bases in the middle. The CDR3 sequence is 15 residues long. CDR3 bases: TGTGCCAGCAGCTTATCTTTGGGGGCTACCAATGAGCAGTTCTTC. Its translation is CASSLSLGATNEQFF.

This clonotype occurred a few times. This chain joins TRBV3-1 and TRBJ2-1, with a possible D match to TRBD2 (6 bases). CDR3 size: 16 residues. V dropped 5 bases and J dropped 5 bases, with 19 bases sitting between them. Germline CDR1 LGHDT, CDR2 YNNKEL (reference sequence). The CDR3 spells CASSVRLGRDNNEQFF. The CDR3 nucleotides are TGTGCCAGCAGCGTTCGGCTCGGGAGAGACAACAATGAGCAGTTCTTC.

The chain employs TRBV7-2 and TRBJ2-1; maybe TRBD2 (5 bases). The germline CDR1 and CDR2 sequences are SGHTA and FQGNSA. The CDR3 has 13 residues. V dropped 3 bases and J dropped 8 bases, with 11 bases sitting between them. The CDR3 spells CASSFSGSHEQFF. The DNA for the CDR3 is TGTGCCAGCAGCTTCAGCGGAAGTCATGAGCAGTTCTTC.

This clonotype was observed at least ten times. The V and J genes are TRBV12-5 and TRBJ2-1, with TRBD2 matching over 10 bases. The CDR3 contains 19 residues. Germline lookup yields CDR1 LGHNT and CDR2 FRNRAP. With 3 bases clipped from V and 4 bases from J, the junction kept 15 bases outside the gene matches. CDR3 residues: CASGFRTSGPLKWYNEQFF. In nucleotides, the CDR3 is TGTGCTAGTGGTTTTCGGACTAGCGGTCCCTTAAAGTGGTACAATGAGCAGTTCTTC.

Ten or more counts support this clonotype. The chain couples TRBV12-3 or TRBV12-4 to TRBJ2-1; D not resolved. Trimming pared 3 bases from V and 7 bases from J, leaving 7 bases between. The CDR3 is 12 residues long. The CDR3 loop is CASSFLVNEQFF. CDR3 sequence (DNA): TGTGCCAGCAGTTTTTTGGTGAATGAGCAGTTCTTC.

Comment on this clonotype: A read error may account for a junction end that differs from germline. As DNA, the CDR3 is TGCGCCAGCAGCCACCGTAGCGGCCCCAGTCTGTCCGGGGAGCTGTTTTTT. Translation: CASSHRSGPSLSGELFF. The V and J genes are TRBV11-1 and TRBJ2-2, with TRBD2 as a possible D gene (6 bases). CDR3 size: 17 residues. The V gene's germline CDR1 is SGHAT and CDR2 FQDESV (reference sequence).

The chain joins TRBV20-1 to TRBJ2-3; 10 positions match TRBD2. Germline V CDR1 and CDR2: DFQATT, SNEGSKA (reference sequence). The CDR3 is 13 residues long. CDR3 loop: CMGLAGGTDTQYF. The CDR3 bases are TGCATGGGGCTAGCGGGGGGCACAGATACGCAGTATTTT.

This clonotype was recorded many times. The rearrangement joins TRBV6-2 or TRBV6-3 to TRBJ1-1; D not resolved. V was pared by 5 bases and J by 4 bases, with 23 bases between. This CDR3 has 17 amino acids. Germline assignment: CDR1 MNHEY and CDR2 SVGEGT. The CDR3 bases are TGTGCCAGCAGTAGTTTTCACCTCGGCCTCCCCCGCACTGAAGCTTTCTTT. This sequence encodes CASSSFHLGLPRTEAFF.

At least ten counts were recorded for this clonotype. The chain employs TRBV9 and TRBJ2-7; 10 bases agree with TRBD2. CDR1 SGDLS and CDR2 YYNGEE come from the germline V gene. The length of the CDR3 is 18 residues. V was clipped by 3 bases and J by 5 bases; unmatched bases: 17. CDR3 in amino acids: CASSEQASGRGDIHEQYF. Written as DNA, the CDR3 is TGTGCCAGCAGCGAGCAAGCTAGCGGGAGAGGTGATATCCACGAGCAGTACTTC. Full variable domain (remainder filled in from reference TRBV9 and TRBJ2-7): DSGVTQTPKHLITATGQRVTLRCSPRSGDLSVYWYQQSLDQGLQFLIQYYNGEERAKGNILERFSAQQFPDLHSELNLSSLELGDSALYFCASSEQASGRGDIHEQYFGPGTRLTVT.

This clonotype has only a few counts. The genes are TRBV4-3 and TRBJ2-1; no reliable D call. Germline CDR1 LGHNA, CDR2 YSLEER. V was trimmed by 0 bases and J by 9 bases, leaving 6 bases between them. This CDR3 is 12 amino acids long. The CDR3 nucleotides read TGCGCCAGCAGCCAAGATTGGAGTGAGCAGTTCTTC. It is translated as CASSQDWSEQFF.

This clonotype was counted between two and nine times. The chain uses TRBV20-1 and TRBJ2-7; D ambiguous. With 5 bases removed from V and 1 base from J, the gap between germline ends came to 18 bases. The CDR3 sequence is 15 residues long. Germline V lookup: CDR1 DFQATT, CDR2 SNEGSKA (reference sequence). The CDR3 reads CSADPGWPASYEQYF. The CDR3 DNA is TGCAGTGCTGACCCAGGTTGGCCAGCTTCCTACGAGCAGTACTTC.

This clonotype was observed many times. The V gene is TRBV19, the J gene TRBJ1-4; no reliable D call. V was clipped by 7 bases and J by 4 bases, with 4 bases between them. This CDR3 comprises 11 residues. Germline lookup yields CDR1 LNHDA and CDR2 SQIVND (reference sequence). The CDR3 DNA reads TGTGCCAGTAATGATAATGAAAAACTGTTTTTT. Translated, it gives CASNDNEKLFF.

This clonotype was seen repeatedly, ten times or more. The rearrangement links TRBV20-1 to TRBJ2-7, with D tentatively TRBD2 (6 bases). Germline assignment: CDR1 DFQATT and CDR2 SNEGSKA (reference sequence). This CDR3 has 16 amino acids. The V and J ends lost 1 base and 2 bases respectively, with 18 bases between them. As DNA, the CDR3 is TGCAGTGCTAGAGCCCTTTCAAGCGGGCGCCCCTACGAGCAGTACTTC. Translated: CSARALSSGRPYEQYF.

This clonotype was counted ten times or more. This chain joins TRBV19 and TRBJ1-2; TRBD1 is a possible D gene (5 bases). CDR3 length: 13 amino acids. The V end lost 7 bases, the J end lost 4 bases, and 13 bases lay between the germline ends. CDR1 LNHDA and CDR2 SQIVND come from the germline V gene (reference sequence). CDR3 DNA sequence: TGTGCCAGTACCCCTCAGGGTGGCTATGGCTACACCTTC. Protein product: CASTPQGGYGYTF.

This clonotype came up many times. This chain links TRBV5-4 with TRBJ2-6; D is possibly TRBD1 (6 bases). Germline assignment: CDR1 SGHNT and CDR2 YYREEE (reference sequence). Trimming stripped 4 bases from V and 2 bases from J, with 10 bases between. This CDR3 comprises 15 residues. CDR3 amino acids: CASSLDSPGANVLTF. In DNA form, the CDR3 reads TGTGCCAGCAGCCTGGACAGTCCTGGGGCCAACGTCCTGACTTTC.

The sample holds a few counts of this clonotype. V is TRBV7-8 and J is TRBJ1-4, with no clear D. Germline CDR1 reads SGHVS; CDR2 reads FQNEAQ. Deletions cut 3 bases from V and 13 bases from J, with 24 bases between. This CDR3 is 16 amino acids long. This CDR3 is CASSFSLSRTGPGLFF. The CDR3 bases are TGTGCCAGCAGCTTTTCCCTATCAAGGACTGGCCCGGGACTGTTTTTT. Combining the CDR3 with reference TRBV7-8 and TRBJ1-4 gives the whole variable domain GAGVSQSPRYKVAKRGQDVALRCDPISGHVSLFWYQQALGQGPEFLTYFQNEAQLDKSGLPSDRFFAERPEGSVSTLKIQRTQQEDSAVYLCASSFSLSRTGPGLFFGSGTQLSVL.

This clonotype came up a few times. This sequence joins TRBV19 and TRBJ1-3; D uncertain. Germline V gene sequence: CDR1 LNHDA, CDR2 SQIVND (reference sequence). The CDR3 consists of 14 residues. V lost 3 bases, J lost 8 bases, and 14 bases lay in between. The CDR3 region has the DNA TGTGCCAGTAGTATGGGCGGAAACACTGACACCATATATTTT. Residues: CASSMGGNTDTIYF.

At least ten counts were recorded for this clonotype. The J gene is TRBJ2-1, the V gene TRBV24-1; 9 bases match TRBD1. V shed 3 bases and J 8 bases; nucleotides not matched to a gene: 7. The CDR3 is 15 amino acids. Germline loops: CDR1 KGHDR, CDR2 SFDVKD. This chain's CDR3 is CATSDHWTGEYEQFF. CDR3 sequence (DNA): TGTGCCACCAGTGATCACTGGACAGGGGAGTATGAGCAGTTCTTC.

This clonotype was detected ten times or more. The rearrangement links TRBV30 to TRBJ1-4, with D unresolved. The CDR3 is 13 amino acids. The germline CDR1 and CDR2 sequences are GTSNPN and SVGIG (reference sequence). Deletions cut 2 bases from V and 8 bases from J, with 12 bases between. The DNA for the CDR3 is TGTGCCTGGAGTAATTACAGCCCCGAAAAACTGTTTTTT. It yields the protein CAWSNYSPEKLFF.

This clonotype was seen a handful of times. V is TRBV9 and J is TRBJ2-7, with 8 bases aligning to TRBD2. The trim removed 4 bases at V and 0 bases at J, leaving 9 bases unmatched. Germline CDR1 is SGDLS and CDR2 is YYNGEE. The CDR3 is made up of 16 amino acids. The CDR3 bases are TGTGCCAGCAGCACCCCTTTAGCGGGAAACTCCTACGAGCAGTACTTC. Translating gives CASSTPLAGNSYEQYF.

In this sample, this clonotype turned up many times. The V gene is TRBV30, the J gene TRBJ1-1, with D possibly matching TRBD1 (6 bases). CDR1 and CDR2 from the germline V gene are GTSNPN and SVGIG (reference sequence). Between the trimmed V and J ends, which lost 7 bases and 2 bases, there was a span of 14 bases. This CDR3 has 13 residues. The CDR3 reads CAYSTGDNTEAFF. The CDR3 DNA is TGTGCCTACTCGACAGGCGACAACACTGAAGCTTTCTTT.